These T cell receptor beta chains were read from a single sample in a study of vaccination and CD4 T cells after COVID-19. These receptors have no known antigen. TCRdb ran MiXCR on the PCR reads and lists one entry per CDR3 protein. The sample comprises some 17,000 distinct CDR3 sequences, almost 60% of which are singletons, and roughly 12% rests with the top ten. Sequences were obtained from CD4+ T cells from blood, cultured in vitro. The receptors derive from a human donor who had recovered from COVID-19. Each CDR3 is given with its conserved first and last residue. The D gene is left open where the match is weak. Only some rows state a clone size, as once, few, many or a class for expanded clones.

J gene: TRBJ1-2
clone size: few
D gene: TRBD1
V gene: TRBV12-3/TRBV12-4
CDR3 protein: CASNAGTVGYTF
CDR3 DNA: TGTGCCAGCAACGCCGGGACAGTGGGCTACACCTTC

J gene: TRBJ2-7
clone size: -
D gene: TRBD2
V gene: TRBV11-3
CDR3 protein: CASSLGTGRADEQYF
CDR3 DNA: TGTGCCAGCAGCTTAGGGACCGGGAGGGCCGACGAGCAGTACTTC

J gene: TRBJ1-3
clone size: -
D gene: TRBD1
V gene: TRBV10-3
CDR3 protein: CAISRQGGSGNTIYF
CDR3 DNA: TGTGCCATCAGCCGACAGGGTGGCTCTGGAAACACCATATATTTT

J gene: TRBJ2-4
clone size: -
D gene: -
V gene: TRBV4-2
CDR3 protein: CASSQDASVDFSSKNIQYF
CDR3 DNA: TGTGCCAGCAGCCAAGATGCGTCCGTAGATTTTAGTTCCAAAAACATTCAGTACTTC

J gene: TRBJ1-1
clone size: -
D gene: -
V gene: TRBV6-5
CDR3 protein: CASSSYGFTETFF
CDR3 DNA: TGTGCCAGCAGTTCTTACGGTTTCACTGAAACTTTCTTT

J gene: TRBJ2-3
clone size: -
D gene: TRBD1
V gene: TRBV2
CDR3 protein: CASRVGGRDTQYF
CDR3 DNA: TGTGCCAGCAGGGTAGGGGGCAGGGATACGCAGTATTTT

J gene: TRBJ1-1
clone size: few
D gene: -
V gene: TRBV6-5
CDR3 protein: CASSYTDRRGSEAFF
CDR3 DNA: TGTGCCAGCAGTTACACGGACAGACGTGGGTCTGAAGCTTTCTTT

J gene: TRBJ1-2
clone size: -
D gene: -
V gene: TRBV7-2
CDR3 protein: CASSHQGGPGDRGYTF
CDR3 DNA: TGTGCCAGCAGCCACCAGGGAGGCCCGGGGGATCGCGGCTACACCTTC

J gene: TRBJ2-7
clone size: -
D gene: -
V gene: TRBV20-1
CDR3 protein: CSARWGEGGYEQYF
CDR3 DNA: TGCAGTGCCCGTTGGGGCGAAGGCGGCTACGAGCAGTACTTC

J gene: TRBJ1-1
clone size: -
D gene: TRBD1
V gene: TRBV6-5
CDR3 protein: CASSYSYRGLMNTEAFF
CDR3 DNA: TGTGCCAGCAGTTACTCATACAGGGGACTGATGAACACTGAAGCTTTCTTT

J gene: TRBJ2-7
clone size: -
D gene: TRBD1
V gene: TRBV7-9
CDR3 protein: CASSSDREGYEQYF
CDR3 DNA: TGTGCCAGCAGCTCGGACAGGGAAGGCTACGAGCAGTACTTC

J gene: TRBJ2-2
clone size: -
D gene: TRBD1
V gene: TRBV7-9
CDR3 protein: CASSLVESGQGPGELFF
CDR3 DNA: TGTGCCAGCAGCTTAGTTGAGTCGGGACAGGGGCCCGGGGAGCTGTTTTTT

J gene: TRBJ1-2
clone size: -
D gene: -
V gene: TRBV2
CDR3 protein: CASSDPWTGSGYTF
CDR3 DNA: TGTGCCAGCAGTGACCCCTGGACGGGGAGTGGCTACACCTTC

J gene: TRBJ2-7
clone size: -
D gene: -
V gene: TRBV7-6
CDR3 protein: CASSPFSRAYEQYF
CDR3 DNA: TGTGCCAGCAGCCCCTTTTCCAGGGCCTACGAGCAGTACTTC

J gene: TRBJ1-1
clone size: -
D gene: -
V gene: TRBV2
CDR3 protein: CASSELGRNTEAFF
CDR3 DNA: TGTGCCAGCAGTGAGTTGGGACGGAACACTGAAGCTTTCTTT

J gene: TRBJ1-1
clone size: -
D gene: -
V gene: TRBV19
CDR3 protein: CASSISPTGRLLEAFF
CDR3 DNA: TGTGCCAGTAGTATATCCCCGACCGGACGCTTGCTTGAAGCTTTCTTT

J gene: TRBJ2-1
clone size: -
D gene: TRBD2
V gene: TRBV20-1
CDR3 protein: CSASPSEGLAGARDEQFF
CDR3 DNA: TGCAGTGCTAGCCCCTCGGAGGGACTAGCGGGGGCCCGGGATGAGCAGTTCTTC

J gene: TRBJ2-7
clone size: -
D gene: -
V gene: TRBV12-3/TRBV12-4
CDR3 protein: CASSRGLPYEQYF
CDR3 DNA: TGTGCCAGCAGCCGGGGACTTCCCTACGAGCAGTACTTC

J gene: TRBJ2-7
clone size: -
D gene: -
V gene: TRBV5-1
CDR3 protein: CASSLDPNLEQYF
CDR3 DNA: TGCGCCAGCAGCTTAGACCCGAATCTTGAGCAGTACTTC

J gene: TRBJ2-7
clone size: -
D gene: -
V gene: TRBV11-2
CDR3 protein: CASSFSYEQYF
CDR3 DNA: TGTGCCAGCAGCTTCTCCTACGAGCAGTACTTC

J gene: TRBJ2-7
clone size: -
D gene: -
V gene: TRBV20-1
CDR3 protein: CSARRDDTYEQYF
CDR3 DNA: TGCAGTGCTCGGAGAGACGATACCTACGAGCAGTACTTC

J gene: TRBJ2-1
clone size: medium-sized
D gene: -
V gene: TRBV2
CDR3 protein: CASGGNEQFF
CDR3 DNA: TGTGCCAGCGGGGGCAATGAGCAGTTCTTC

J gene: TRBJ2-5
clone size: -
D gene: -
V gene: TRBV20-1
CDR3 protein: CSADEGPGETQYF
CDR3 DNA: TGCAGTGCGGATGAGGGGCCGGGGGAGACCCAGTACTTC

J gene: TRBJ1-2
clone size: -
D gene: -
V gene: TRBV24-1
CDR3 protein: CATSDSQGFAYGYTF
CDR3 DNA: TGTGCCACCAGTGATTCCCAGGGTTTCGCCTATGGCTACACCTTC

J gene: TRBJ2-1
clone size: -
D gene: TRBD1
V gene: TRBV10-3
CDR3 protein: CAIKPTLGQGATEQFF
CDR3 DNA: TGTGCCATCAAACCGACTTTGGGACAGGGGGCCACTGAGCAGTTCTTC

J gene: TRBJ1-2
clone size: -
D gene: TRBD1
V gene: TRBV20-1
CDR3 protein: CSASPRTGYGYTF
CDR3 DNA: TGCAGTGCTAGTCCGAGGACAGGGTATGGCTACACCTTC

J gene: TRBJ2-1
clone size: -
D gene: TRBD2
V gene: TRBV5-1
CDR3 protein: CASSSGTSGGYNEQFF
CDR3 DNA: TGCGCCAGCAGCTCGGGGACTAGCGGGGGTTACAATGAGCAGTTCTTC

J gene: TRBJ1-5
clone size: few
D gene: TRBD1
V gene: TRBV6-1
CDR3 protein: CASGQINQPQHF
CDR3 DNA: TGTGCCTCGGGACAGATCAATCAGCCCCAGCATTTT

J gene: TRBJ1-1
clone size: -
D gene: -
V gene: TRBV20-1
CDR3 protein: CSAGRFSTEAFF
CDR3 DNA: TGCAGTGCTGGTAGGTTCAGCACTGAAGCTTTCTTT

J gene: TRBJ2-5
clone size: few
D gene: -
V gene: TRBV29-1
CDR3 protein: CSVGPDQETQYF
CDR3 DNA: TGCAGCGTTGGGCCAGACCAAGAGACCCAGTACTTC

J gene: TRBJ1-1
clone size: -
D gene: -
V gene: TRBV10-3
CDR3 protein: CAGKQGWNTEAFF
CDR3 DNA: TGTGCCGGGAAACAGGGTTGGAACACTGAAGCTTTCTTT

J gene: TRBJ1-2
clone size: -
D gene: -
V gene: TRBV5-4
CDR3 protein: CASSVFQSNYGYTF
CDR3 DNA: TGTGCCAGCAGCGTCTTTCAGTCTAACTATGGCTACACCTTC

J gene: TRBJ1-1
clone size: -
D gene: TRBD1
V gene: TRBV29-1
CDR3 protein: CSVLGTGKRYEAEAFF
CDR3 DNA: TGCAGCGTCCTCGGGACAGGGAAAAGGTATGAAGCTGAAGCTTTCTTT

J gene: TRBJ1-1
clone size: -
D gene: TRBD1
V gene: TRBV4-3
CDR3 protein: CASSQDDRGRYGAFF
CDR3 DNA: TGCGCCAGCAGCCAAGATGACAGGGGGCGTTACGGCGCTTTCTTT

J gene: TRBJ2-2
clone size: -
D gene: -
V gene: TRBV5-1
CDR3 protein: CASSLDGTGELFF
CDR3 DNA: TGCGCCAGCAGCTTGGATGGGACCGGGGAGCTGTTTTTT

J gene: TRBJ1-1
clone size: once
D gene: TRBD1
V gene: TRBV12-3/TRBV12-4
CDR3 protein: CASTPYRDRAFF
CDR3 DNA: TGTGCCAGCACTCCCTATAGGGACAGGGCTTTCTTT

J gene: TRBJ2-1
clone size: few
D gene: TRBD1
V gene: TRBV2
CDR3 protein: CATVGQAEQFF
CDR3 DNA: TGTGCCACCGTGGGACAGGCTGAGCAGTTCTTC